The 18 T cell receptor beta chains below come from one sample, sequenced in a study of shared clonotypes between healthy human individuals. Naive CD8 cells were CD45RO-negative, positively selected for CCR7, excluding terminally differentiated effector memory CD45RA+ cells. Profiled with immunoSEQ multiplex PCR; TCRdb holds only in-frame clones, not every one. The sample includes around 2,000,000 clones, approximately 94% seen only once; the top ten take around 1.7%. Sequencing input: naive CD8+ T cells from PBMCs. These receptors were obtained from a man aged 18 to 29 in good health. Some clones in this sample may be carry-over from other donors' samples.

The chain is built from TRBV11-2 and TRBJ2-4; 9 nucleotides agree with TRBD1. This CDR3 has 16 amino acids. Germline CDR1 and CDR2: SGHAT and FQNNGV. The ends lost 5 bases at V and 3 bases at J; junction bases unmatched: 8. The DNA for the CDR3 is TGTGCCAGCAGCCCGAGACAGGGGGAGTTCAAAAACATTCAGTACTTC. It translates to CASSPRQGEFKNIQYF.

The CDR3 DNA follows: TGTGCCACCAGCGAACGTAACAGGGTTCCTGGGGCCAACGTCCTGACTTTC. Translated: CATSERNRVPGANVLTF. The chain joins TRBV15 to TRBJ2-6; a possible D gene is TRBD1 (6 bases). This CDR3 has 17 residues. V lost 5 bases and J lost 2, with 16 bases in between. Germline V lookup: CDR1 LNHNV, CDR2 YYDKDF (reference sequence). Complete variable domain (other parts from reference TRBV15 and TRBJ2-6): DAMVIQNPRYQVTQFGKPVTLSCSQTLNHNVMYWYQQKSSQAPKLLFHYYDKDFNNEADTPDNFQSRRPNTSFCFLDIRSPGLGDTAMYLCATSERNRVPGANVLTFGAGSRLTVL.

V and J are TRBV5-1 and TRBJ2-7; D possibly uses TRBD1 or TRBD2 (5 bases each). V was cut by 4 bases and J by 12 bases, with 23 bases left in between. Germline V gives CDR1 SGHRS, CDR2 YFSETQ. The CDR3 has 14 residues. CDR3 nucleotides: TGCGCCAGCAGCCCCCCCGGGGACGGATCAGATCTGTACTTC. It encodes CASSPPGDGSDLYF.

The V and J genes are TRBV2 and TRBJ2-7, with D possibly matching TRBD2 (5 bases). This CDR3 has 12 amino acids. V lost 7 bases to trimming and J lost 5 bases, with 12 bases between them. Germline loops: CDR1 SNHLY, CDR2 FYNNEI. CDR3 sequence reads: CASKGDVHEQYF. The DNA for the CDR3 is TGTGCCAGCAAGGGAGATGTCCACGAGCAGTACTTC.

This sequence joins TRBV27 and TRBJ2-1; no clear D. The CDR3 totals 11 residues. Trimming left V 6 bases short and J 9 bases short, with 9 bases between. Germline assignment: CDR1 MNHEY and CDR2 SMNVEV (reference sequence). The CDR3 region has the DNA TGTGCCAGCAGCGCACTGGGTGAGCAGTTCTTC. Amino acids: CASSALGEQFF.

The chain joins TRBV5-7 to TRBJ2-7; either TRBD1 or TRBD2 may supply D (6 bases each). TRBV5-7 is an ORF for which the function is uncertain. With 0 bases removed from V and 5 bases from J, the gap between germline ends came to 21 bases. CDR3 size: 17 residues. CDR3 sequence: CASSLGWGAPLCHEQYF. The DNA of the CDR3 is TGTGCCAGCAGCTTGGGGTGGGGGGCCCCTTTGTGCCACGAGCAGTACTTC.

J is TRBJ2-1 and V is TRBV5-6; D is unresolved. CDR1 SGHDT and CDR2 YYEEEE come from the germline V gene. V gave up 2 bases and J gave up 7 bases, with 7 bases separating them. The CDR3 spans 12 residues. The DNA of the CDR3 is TGTGCCAGCAGCTTCTTTGGGAATGAGCAGTTCTTC. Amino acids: CASSFFGNEQFF. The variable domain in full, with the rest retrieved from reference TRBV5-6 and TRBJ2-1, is DAGVTQSPTHLIKTRGQQVTLRCSPKSGHDTVSWYQQALGQGPQFIFQYYEEEERQRGNFPDRFSGHQFPNYSSELNVNALLLGDSALYLCASSFFGNEQFFGPGTRLTVL.

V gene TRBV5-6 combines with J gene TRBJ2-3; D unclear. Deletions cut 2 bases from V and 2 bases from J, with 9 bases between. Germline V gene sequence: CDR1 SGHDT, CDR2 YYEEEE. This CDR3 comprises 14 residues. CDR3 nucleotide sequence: TGTGCCAGCAGCTTACTGCCAAACACAGATACGCAGTATTTT. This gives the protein CASSLLPNTDTQYF.

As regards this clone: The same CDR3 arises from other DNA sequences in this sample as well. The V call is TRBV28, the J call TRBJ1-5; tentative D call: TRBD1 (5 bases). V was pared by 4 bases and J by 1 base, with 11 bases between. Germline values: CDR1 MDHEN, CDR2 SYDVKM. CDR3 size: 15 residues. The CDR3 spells CASSSTGGSNQPQHF. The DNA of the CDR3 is TGTGCCAGCAGTTCGACGGGGGGAAGCAATCAGCCCCAGCATTTT.

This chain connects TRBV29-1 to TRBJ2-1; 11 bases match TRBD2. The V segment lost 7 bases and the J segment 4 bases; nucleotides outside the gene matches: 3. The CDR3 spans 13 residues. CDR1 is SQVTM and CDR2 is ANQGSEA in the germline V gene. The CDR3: CSARTSGYNEQFF. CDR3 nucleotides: TGCAGCGCCCGGACTAGCGGGTACAATGAGCAGTTCTTC.

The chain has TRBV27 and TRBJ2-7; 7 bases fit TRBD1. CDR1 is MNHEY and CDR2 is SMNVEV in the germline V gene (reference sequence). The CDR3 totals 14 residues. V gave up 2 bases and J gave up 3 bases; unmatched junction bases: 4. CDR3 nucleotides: TGTGCCAGCAGTTTAAGACAGGGTAACTACGAGCAGTACTTC. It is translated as CASSLRQGNYEQYF.

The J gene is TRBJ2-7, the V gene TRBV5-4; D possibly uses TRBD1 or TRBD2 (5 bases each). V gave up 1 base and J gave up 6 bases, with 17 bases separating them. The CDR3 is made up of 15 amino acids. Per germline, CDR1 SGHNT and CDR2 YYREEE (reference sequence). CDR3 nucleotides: TGTGCCAGCAGCTTGTGCGAGGGGCTAGCTGGCGAGCAGTACTTC. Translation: CASSLCEGLAGEQYF.

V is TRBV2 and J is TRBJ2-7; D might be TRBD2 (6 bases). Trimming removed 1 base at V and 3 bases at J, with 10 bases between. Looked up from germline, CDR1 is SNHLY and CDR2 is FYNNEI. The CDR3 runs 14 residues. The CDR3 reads CASSEVADFYEQYF. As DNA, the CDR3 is TGTGCCAGCAGTGAAGTAGCGGACTTCTACGAGCAGTACTTC. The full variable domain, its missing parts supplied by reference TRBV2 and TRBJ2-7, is EPEVTQTPSHQVTQMGQEVILRCVPISNHLYFYWYRQILGQKVEFLVSFYNNEISEKSEIFDDQFSVERPDGSNFTLKIRSTKLEDSAMYFCASSEVADFYEQYFGPGTRLTVT.

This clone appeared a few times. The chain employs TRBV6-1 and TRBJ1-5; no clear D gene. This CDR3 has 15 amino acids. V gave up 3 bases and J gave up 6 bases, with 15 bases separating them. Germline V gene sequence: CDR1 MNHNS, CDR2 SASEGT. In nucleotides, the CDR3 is TGTGCCAGCAGTGATTTATCGTTGGGTGGTCAGCCCCAGCATTTT. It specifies CASSDLSLGGQPQHF.

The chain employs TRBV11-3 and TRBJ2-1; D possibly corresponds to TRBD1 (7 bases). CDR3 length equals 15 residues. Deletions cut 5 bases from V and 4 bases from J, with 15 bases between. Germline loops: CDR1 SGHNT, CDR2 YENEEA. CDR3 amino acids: CASSATGAGYNEQFF. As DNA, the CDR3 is TGTGCCAGCAGCGCCACAGGGGCGGGGTACAATGAGCAGTTCTTC.

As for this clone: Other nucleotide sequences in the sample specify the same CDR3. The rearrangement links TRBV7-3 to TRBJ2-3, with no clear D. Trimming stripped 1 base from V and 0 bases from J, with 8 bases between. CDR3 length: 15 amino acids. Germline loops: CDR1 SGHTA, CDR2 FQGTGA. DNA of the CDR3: TGTGCCAGCAGCTTAAGGCGTGCTAGCACAGATACGCAGTATTTT. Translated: CASSLRRASTDTQYF.

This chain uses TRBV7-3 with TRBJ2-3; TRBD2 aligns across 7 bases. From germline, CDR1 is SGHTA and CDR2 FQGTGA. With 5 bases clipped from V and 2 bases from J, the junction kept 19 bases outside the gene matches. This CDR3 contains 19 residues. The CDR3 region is CASSRPAMMSGDFTDTQYF. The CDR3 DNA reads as TGTGCCAGCAGCCGTCCCGCCATGATGAGCGGGGACTTCACAGATACGCAGTATTTT.

Here the CDR3 reads CASSFPGTPLETQYF. CDR3 sequence (DNA): TGTGCCAGCAGCTTTCCCGGGACCCCTCTGGAGACCCAGTACTTC. The V and J genes are TRBV5-4 and TRBJ2-5; the D gene could be TRBD1 or TRBD2 (5 bases each). V lost 2 bases and J lost 5, with 16 bases in between. The CDR3 contains 15 residues. Germline V CDR1 and CDR2: SGHNT, YYREEE (reference sequence).